The 28 T cell receptor beta chains in this list originate from one sample, sequenced in a study of T cell repertoires in cytomegalovirus infection. TCRdb recomputed calls from the reads with MiXCR, one row per CDR3 protein. The sample has 600,000 to 700,000 distinct CDR3 sequences, about 30% seen once. Antigens for these TCRs are unknown. This sample comprised cultured PBMCs, obtained from culture after CMV antigen stimulation. These receptors were obtained from a human donor in good health (CMV status not recorded). Some clones in this sample may be carry-over from other donors' samples.

The chain carries TRBV2 and TRBJ1-6; D call uncertain. The V end lost 6 bases, the J end lost 14 bases, and 17 bases lay between the germline ends. This CDR3 has 13 amino acids. Germline V gene sequence: CDR1 SNHLY, CDR2 FYNNEI. Written as DNA, the CDR3 is TGTGCCAGCAGCACGCTCTCACTATTCACCCTCCACTTT. Protein product: CASSTLSLFTLHF.

The chain uses TRBV27 and TRBJ1-1, with TRBD1 identical over 7 bases. Germline CDR1 is MNHEY and CDR2 is SMNVEV (reference sequence). Trimming at V came to 7 bases and at J to 0 bases, leaving 8 bases not matched to a gene. This CDR3 is built from 15 residues. In nucleotides, the CDR3 is TGTGCCAGCACGCGGACAGGCCGCATGAACACTGAAGCTTTCTTT. Translation gives CASTRTGRMNTEAFF.

The chain is built from TRBV20-1 and TRBJ2-5; the match to TRBD2 covers 7 bases. The CDR3 has 14 amino acids. Germline CDR1 DFQATT, CDR2 SNEGSKA (reference sequence). V lost 2 bases, J lost 2 bases, and 5 bases stayed unmatched. The CDR3 is CSARNGGKQETQYF. In nucleotides, the CDR3 is TGCAGTGCTAGAAACGGGGGGAAACAAGAGACCCAGTACTTC.

The chain combines TRBV25-1 with TRBJ1-2; D is undetermined. There are 14 residues in the CDR3. The germline V and J ends were trimmed by 5 bases and 0 bases, with 10 bases remaining between them. CDR1 MGHDK and CDR2 SYGVNS come from the germline V gene. CDR3 amino acids: CASSPPQANYGYTF. As DNA, the CDR3 is TGTGCCAGCAGTCCCCCCCAAGCTAACTATGGCTACACCTTC.

This clonotype has more than one count but fewer than ten. The gene calls are TRBV12-3 or TRBV12-4 and TRBJ2-1, with D hard to call. The CDR3 is 13 residues long. The V and J ends lost 1 base and 5 bases respectively, with 6 bases between them. Written as DNA, the CDR3 is TGTGCCAGCAGTTTAGATCACGACAATGAGCAGTTCTTC. It specifies CASSLDHDNEQFF.

This clonotype was detected ten times or more. The V call is TRBV7-8, the J call TRBJ1-5; no clear D gene. Looked up from germline, CDR1 is SGHVS and CDR2 is FQNEAQ. The length of the CDR3 is 15 residues. The V end lost 5 bases, the J end lost 0 bases, and 11 bases lay between the germline ends. The CDR3 coding sequence is TGTGCCAGCAGCAGACAAGTTTATAGCAATCAGCCCCAGCATTTT. Its protein is CASSRQVYSNQPQHF.

The V call is TRBV19, the J call TRBJ2-1, with D unresolved. CDR3 length: 14 amino acids. CDR1 LNHDA and CDR2 SQIVND come from the germline V gene (reference sequence). The V end lost 7 bases, the J end lost 0 bases, and 10 bases lay between the germline ends. The CDR3 region is CASKWASSYNEQFF. CDR3 DNA: TGTGCCAGTAAGTGGGCGAGCTCCTACAATGAGCAGTTCTTC. Full variable domain (rest looked up from reference TRBV19 and TRBJ2-1): DGGITQSPKYLFRKEGQNVTLSCEQNLNHDAMYWYRQDPGQGLRLIYYSQIVNDFQKGDIAEGYSVSREKKESFPLTVTSAQKNPTAFYLCASKWASSYNEQFFGPGTRLTVL.

The chain couples TRBV12-3 or TRBV12-4 to TRBJ1-4; the D is unclear. The CDR3 runs to 12 residues. The V end was cut by 4 bases, the J end by 11 bases, with 11 bases between. For the CDR3, the DNA is TGTGCCAGCAGTTCCACAACACCTAAACTGTTTTTT. It translates to CASSSTTPKLFF.

V usage is TRBV12-3 or TRBV12-4 and J usage is TRBJ2-7; D is perhaps TRBD2 (5 bases). Between the trimmed V and J ends, which lost 2 bases and 0 bases, there was a span of 14 bases. The CDR3 spans 16 residues. The CDR3 is CASSLNGLASSYEQYF. The CDR3 DNA is TGTGCCAGCAGTTTAAATGGACTCGCTAGCTCCTACGAGCAGTACTTC.

This clonotype was detected only a few times. This chain uses TRBV6-1 with TRBJ1-1; 7 bases align to TRBD1. The CDR3 is made up of 16 amino acids. V gave up 6 bases and J gave up 0 bases; unmatched junction bases: 10. CDR1 and CDR2 (germline): MNHNS, SASEGT. In DNA, the CDR3 is TGTGCCAGCAGATGGCTGATAACAGGGGTGAACACTGAAGCTTTCTTT. It translates to CASRWLITGVNTEAFF.

This clonotype was seen at least ten times. The rearrangement joins TRBV7-9 to TRBJ2-7; D not resolved. The ends were cut back, 7 bases at V and 2 bases at J, with 18 bases in the middle. The CDR3 loop spans 15 amino acids. Germline CDR1 reads SEHNR; CDR2 reads FQNEAQ (reference sequence). This CDR3 reads CASKARYSGPYEQYF. As DNA, the CDR3 is TGTGCCAGCAAGGCCCGCTACTCGGGCCCCTACGAGCAGTACTTC.

V and J are TRBV5-4 and TRBJ2-4, with 8 bases lining up with TRBD2. The trim removed 3 bases at V and 1 base at J, leaving 6 bases unmatched. The length of the CDR3 is 16 residues. CDR1 and CDR2 from the germline V gene are SGHNT and YYREEE (reference sequence). CDR3: CASSSGTSTAKNIQYF. DNA of the CDR3: TGTGCCAGCAGCTCCGGGACTAGTACCGCCAAAAACATTCAGTACTTC.

This clonotype was found a few times. The rearrangement links TRBV4-1 to TRBJ2-7, with D perhaps TRBD2 (5 bases). The V gene's germline CDR1 is MGHRA and CDR2 YSYEKL. The CDR3 totals 14 residues. Trimming took 4 bases from V and 3 from J, leaving 13 bases between them. CDR3 DNA sequence: TGCGCCAGCAGCCCTAACTTGGGAGTCTACGAGCAGTACTTC. Translation: CASSPNLGVYEQYF.

This clonotype was counted only a few times. The rearrangement uses TRBV15 and TRBJ2-1, with D possibly matching TRBD1 (5 bases). V dropped 5 bases and J dropped 0 bases, with 14 bases sitting between them. The CDR3 runs 16 residues. Germline assignment: CDR1 LNHNV and CDR2 YYDKDF (reference sequence). The DNA of the CDR3 is TGTGCCACCAGCCACTATCAGGGAAGCTCCTACAATGAGCAGTTCTTC. Translated: CATSHYQGSSYNEQFF.

The chain carries TRBV24-1 and TRBJ2-3; D assignment may be TRBD1 or TRBD2 (6 bases each). Per germline, CDR1 KGHDR and CDR2 SFDVKD. The V gene lost 3 bases and the J gene lost 0 bases, with 12 bases spanning the gap. The CDR3 contains 16 residues. CDR3 sequence reads: CATSDQRGASTDTQYF. CDR3 bases: TGTGCCACCAGTGATCAAAGGGGGGCTAGCACAGATACGCAGTATTTT.

This clonotype was counted only a few times. The chain links TRBV12-3 or TRBV12-4 to TRBJ1-5; 11 bases map to TRBD1. The CDR3 is 16 amino acids. Unmatched junction bases numbered 12, after V lost 7 bases and J lost 7 bases. The CDR3 loop reads CASTRTGGRGWQPQHF. As DNA, the CDR3 is TGTGCCAGCACCCGGACAGGGGGCCGGGGTTGGCAGCCCCAGCATTTT.

The V call is TRBV10-3, the J call TRBJ2-6; D may be TRBD2 (5 bases). This CDR3 has 16 amino acids. The V end was cut by 0 bases, the J end by 1 base, with 7 bases between. Germline CDR1 and CDR2: ENHRY and SYGVKD. CDR3 in amino acids: CAISESRGSGANVLTF. Written as DNA, the CDR3 is TGTGCCATCAGTGAGTCTCGGGGATCTGGGGCCAACGTCCTGACTTTC.

Only a few counts were recorded for this clonotype. V and J are TRBV7-2 and TRBJ2-1, with D maybe TRBD2 (7 bases). Germline V gives CDR1 SGHTA, CDR2 FQGNSA. CDR3 size: 17 residues. V gave up 1 base and J gave up 6 bases, with 19 bases separating them. CDR3 sequence reads: CASSLEGGRGGRNEQFF. The CDR3 bases are TGTGCCAGCAGCTTAGAGGGCGGGAGAGGGGGTCGCAATGAGCAGTTCTTC.

This clonotype was seen a few times. The V and J genes are TRBV7-9 and TRBJ2-2; possibly TRBD1 for D (6 bases). Germline CDR1 reads SEHNR; CDR2 reads FQNEAQ (reference sequence). The ends were cut back, 7 bases at V and 4 bases at J, with 16 bases in the middle. The CDR3 sequence is 15 residues long. The CDR3 here is CASTETRGITGELFF. CDR3 nucleotides: TGTGCCAGCACGGAAACCAGGGGCATCACCGGGGAGCTGTTTTTT.

The table lists this clonotype with many counts. V gene TRBV7-2 combines with J gene TRBJ2-7, with D hard to call. The CDR3 contains 14 residues. Germline lookup yields CDR1 SGHTA and CDR2 FQGNSA. V shed 5 bases and J shed 3 bases, with 14 bases lying between them. CDR3 sequence: CASSPARFGYEQYF. CDR3 nucleotide sequence: TGTGCCAGCAGCCCCGCAAGGTTCGGCTACGAGCAGTACTTC.

The table lists this clonotype with a few counts. The CDR3, as DNA: TGTGCCAGTAGTAACTCGGTCGCGGAATCCTATGGCTACACCTTC. This sequence encodes CASSNSVAESYGYTF. This chain connects TRBV19 to TRBJ1-2, with D hard to call. The V gene lost 4 bases and the J gene lost 4 bases, with 16 bases spanning the gap. Germline V gene sequence: CDR1 LNHDA, CDR2 SQIVND (reference sequence). The CDR3 extends over 15 amino acids.

The chain carries TRBV10-3 and TRBJ1-6; D not certain. The CDR3 is 12 residues long. In germline, CDR1 is ENHRY, CDR2 SYGVKD. V was cut by 8 bases and J by 5 bases, with 7 bases left in between. Here the CDR3 reads CAIRRDNSPLHF. CDR3 in DNA: TGTGCCATCCGGAGGGATAATTCACCCCTCCACTTT.

V is TRBV29-1 and J is TRBJ1-1; 7 bases match TRBD1. J was trimmed by 7 bases and V by 5 bases; bases with no gene match: 7. Looked up from germline, CDR1 is SQVTM and CDR2 is ANQGSEA. The CDR3 is made up of 12 amino acids. This CDR3 reads CSVWTGPDEAFF. Here the CDR3 DNA reads TGCAGCGTTTGGACAGGACCAGATGAAGCTTTCTTT.

The rearrangement uses TRBV9 and TRBJ2-5; tentative D call: TRBD1 (6 bases). Per the germline V gene, CDR1 is SGDLS and CDR2 is YYNGEE. The V end lost 3 bases, the J end lost 0 bases, and 18 bases lay between the germline ends. The CDR3 length is 17 residues. This CDR3 is CASSEALDRPYQETQYF. In nucleotides, the CDR3 is TGTGCCAGCAGCGAGGCCCTAGACAGGCCGTACCAAGAGACCCAGTACTTC.

This chain connects TRBV7-2 to TRBJ2-5; tentative D call: TRBD2 (6 bases). From germline, CDR1 is SGHTA and CDR2 FQGNSA. The CDR3 runs 14 residues. Trimming shortened V by 1 base and J by 2 bases, and 8 bases separated the two germline ends. The CDR3 reads CASSLVTSQETQYF. The CDR3 DNA follows: TGTGCCAGCAGCTTAGTGACTAGTCAAGAGACCCAGTACTTC.

This clonotype is a singleton in its sample. A read error may be the cause here, since a much bigger clone is one base away. The chain employs TRBV7-9 and TRBJ1-5; D is uncertain. This CDR3 is 12 amino acids long. The V and J ends lost 5 bases and 6 bases respectively, with 8 bases between them. Looked up from germline, CDR1 is SEHNR and CDR2 is FQNEAQ (reference sequence). This CDR3 reads CASSQHGQPQHF. The CDR3 DNA reads as TGTGCCAGCAGCCAACATGGTCAGCCCCAGCATTTT.

This clonotype appeared a few times. The J gene is TRBJ2-1, the V gene TRBV7-9; TRBD2 agrees at 10 bases. The CDR3 contains 16 residues. The germline gives CDR1 SEHNR, CDR2 FQNEAQ (reference sequence). After removal of 5 bases from V and 4 bases from J, the junction contained 8 bases not matched to a gene. CDR3 nucleotides: TGTGCCAGCAGCCCGATAGCGGGAGGTCGGTACAATGAGCAGTTCTTC. Protein: CASSPIAGGRYNEQFF. The variable domain in full, with the rest retrieved from reference TRBV7-9 and TRBJ2-1, is DTGVSQNPRHKITKRGQNVTFRCDPISEHNRLYWYRQTLGQGPEFLTYFQNEAQLEKSRLLSDRFSAERPKGSFSTLEIQRTEQGDSAMYLCASSPIAGGRYNEQFFGPGTRLTVL.

This chain links TRBV7-6 with TRBJ1-4; possible D gene TRBD1, 5 bases. Germline V gives CDR1 SGHVS, CDR2 FNYEAQ. V was pared by 3 bases and J by 0 bases, with 8 bases between. The CDR3 totals 15 residues. The CDR3 reads CASSLDISTNEKLFF. In nucleotides, the CDR3 is TGTGCCAGCAGCTTGGACATTTCAACTAATGAAAAACTGTTTTTT.